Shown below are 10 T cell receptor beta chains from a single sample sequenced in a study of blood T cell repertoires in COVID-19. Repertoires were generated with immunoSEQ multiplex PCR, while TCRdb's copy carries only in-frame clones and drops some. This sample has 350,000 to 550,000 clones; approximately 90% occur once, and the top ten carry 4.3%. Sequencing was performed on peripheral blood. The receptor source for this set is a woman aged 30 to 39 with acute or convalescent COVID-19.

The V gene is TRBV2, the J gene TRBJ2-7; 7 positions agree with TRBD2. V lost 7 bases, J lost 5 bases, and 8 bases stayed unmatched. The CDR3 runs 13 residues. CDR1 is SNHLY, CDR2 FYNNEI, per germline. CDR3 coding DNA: TGTGCCAGCACCCGGGACTATCAGGACGAGCAGTACTTC. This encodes CASTRDYQDEQYF. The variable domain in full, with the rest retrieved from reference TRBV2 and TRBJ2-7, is EPEVTQTPSHQVTQMGQEVILRCVPISNHLYFYWYRQILGQKVEFLVSFYNNEISEKSEIFDDQFSVERPDGSNFTLKIRSTKLEDSAMYFCASTRDYQDEQYFGPGTRLTVT.

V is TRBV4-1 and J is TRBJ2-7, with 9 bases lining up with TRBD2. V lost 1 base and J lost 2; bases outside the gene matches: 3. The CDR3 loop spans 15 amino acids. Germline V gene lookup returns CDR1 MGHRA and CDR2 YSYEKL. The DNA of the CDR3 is TGCGCCAGCAGCCAAGGTCGCGGGGGGGCCTACGAGCAGTACTTC. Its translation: CASSQGRGGAYEQYF.

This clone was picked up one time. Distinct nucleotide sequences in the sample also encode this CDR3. CDR3 residues: CASSYLAGGYNEQFF. For the CDR3, the DNA is TGTGCCAGCAGTTACCTAGCGGGGGGTTACAATGAGCAGTTCTTC. The rearrangement uses TRBV6-2 or TRBV6-3 and TRBJ2-1; TRBD2 aligns across 11 bases. The CDR3 length is 15 residues. J lost 4 bases, V lost 2 bases, and 1 base had no gene match. The germline V gene encodes CDR1 MNHEY and CDR2 SVGEGT.

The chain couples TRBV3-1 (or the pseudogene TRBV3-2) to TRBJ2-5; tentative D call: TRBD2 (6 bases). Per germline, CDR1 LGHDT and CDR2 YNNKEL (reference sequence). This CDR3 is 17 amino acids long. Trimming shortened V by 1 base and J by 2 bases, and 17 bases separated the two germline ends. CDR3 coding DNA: TGTGCCAGCAGCCAAGGCTGGCGGGACCTCGAGCAAGAGACCCAGTACTTC. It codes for CASSQGWRDLEQETQYF.

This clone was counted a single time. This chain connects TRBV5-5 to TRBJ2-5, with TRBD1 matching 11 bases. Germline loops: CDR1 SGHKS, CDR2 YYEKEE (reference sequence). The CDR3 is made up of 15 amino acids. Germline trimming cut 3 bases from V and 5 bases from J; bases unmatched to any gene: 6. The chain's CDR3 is CASSSIRDRGETQYF. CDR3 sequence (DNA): TGTGCCAGCAGCTCGATCCGGGACAGGGGGGAGACCCAGTACTTC.

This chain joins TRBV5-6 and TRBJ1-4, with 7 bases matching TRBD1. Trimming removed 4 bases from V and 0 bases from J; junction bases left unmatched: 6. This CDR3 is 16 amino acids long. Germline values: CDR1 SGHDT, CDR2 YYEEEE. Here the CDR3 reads CASSRDRPATNEKLFF. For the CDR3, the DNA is TGTGCCAGCAGCAGGGACAGACCTGCAACTAATGAAAAACTGTTTTTT.

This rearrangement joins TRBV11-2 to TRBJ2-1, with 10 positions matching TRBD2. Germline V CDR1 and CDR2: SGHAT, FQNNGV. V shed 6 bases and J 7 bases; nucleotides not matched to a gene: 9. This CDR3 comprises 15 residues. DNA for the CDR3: TGTGCCAGCAGACCGAGCGGGGGGGCCAGGAATGAGCAGTTCTTC. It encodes CASRPSGGARNEQFF.

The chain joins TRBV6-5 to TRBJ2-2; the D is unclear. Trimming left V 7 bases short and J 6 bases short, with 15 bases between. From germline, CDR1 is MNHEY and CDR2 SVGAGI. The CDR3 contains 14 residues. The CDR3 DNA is TGTGCCAGCACCCTTAGTCCCGGGTCCGGGGAGCTGTTTTTT. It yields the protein CASTLSPGSGELFF.

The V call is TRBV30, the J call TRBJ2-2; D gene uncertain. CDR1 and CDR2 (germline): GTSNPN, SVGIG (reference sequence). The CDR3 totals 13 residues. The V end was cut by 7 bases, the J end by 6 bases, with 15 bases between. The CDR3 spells CASLNENAGELFF. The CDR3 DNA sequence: TGTGCCTCCCTAAATGAAAATGCCGGGGAGCTGTTTTTT.

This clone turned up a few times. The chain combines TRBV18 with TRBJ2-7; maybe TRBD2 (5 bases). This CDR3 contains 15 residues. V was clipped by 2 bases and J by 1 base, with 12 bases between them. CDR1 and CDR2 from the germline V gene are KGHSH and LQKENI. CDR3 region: CASSPYRDPSYEQYF. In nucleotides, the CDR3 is TGTGCCAGCTCACCATACCGGGATCCGTCCTACGAGCAGTACTTC. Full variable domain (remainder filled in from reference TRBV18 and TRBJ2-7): NAGVMQNPRHLVRRRGQEARLRCSPMKGHSHVYWYRQLPEEGLKFMVYLQKENIIDESGMPKERFSAEFPKEGPSILRIQQVVRGDSAAYFCASSPYRDPSYEQYFGPGTRLTVT.